A single sample gave rise to the 7 T cell receptor beta chains below, sequenced in a study of siplizumab effects on memory and regulatory T cells (dated by TCRdb to the late 2010s). The method was the immunoSEQ multiplex PCR assay. TCRdb carries this immuneACCESS record with in-frame sequences only. Its versions omit some clonotypes, under half of them owing to an unresolved V gene in the studies checked, with the rest unexplained. The sample data list roughly 92,000 clones, and about 93% of these were observed just once. The ten largest clones add up to approximately 1.5% of the sample. The sequenced sample consisted of non-Treg CD4+ T cells sorted from blood. According to the study, the label for this sample's cell subset or site signals: FACS-sorted unstimulated CD4+ non-regulatory T cells. These TCRs come from a human donor in good health.

V and J are TRBV5-5 and TRBJ1-2; weak D call: TRBD1 (6 bases). This CDR3 comprises 14 residues. CDR1 and CDR2 from the germline V gene are SGHKS and YYEKEE (reference sequence). Trimming took off 0 bases at V and 7 bases at J, with 13 bases between the two ends. The CDR3 loop reads CASSLAGARSGYTF. In DNA form, the CDR3 reads TGTGCCAGCAGCTTGGCAGGGGCGCGCTCTGGCTACACCTTC.

V usage is TRBV20-1 and J usage is TRBJ1-1; no firm D call. V was pared by 6 bases and J by 3 bases, with 8 bases between. In germline, CDR1 is DFQATT, CDR2 SNEGSKA (reference sequence). The CDR3 runs to 11 residues. CDR3 bases: TGCAGTGCCCCCGACCACACTGAAGCTTTCTTT. Protein: CSAPDHTEAFF.

The chain carries TRBV4-1 and TRBJ1-1; D remains unclear. Looked up from germline, CDR1 is MGHRA and CDR2 is YSYEKL. The CDR3 is 11 residues long. V was clipped by 1 base and J by 7 bases, with 4 bases between them. CDR3 loop: CASSQAHEAFF. As DNA, the CDR3 is TGCGCCAGCAGCCAAGCCCATGAAGCTTTCTTT.

This clone is a singleton in its sample. The CDR3 loop reads CASRLDRGFGGELFF. Written as DNA, the CDR3 is TGCGCCAGCAGATTGGACAGGGGGTTCGGCGGGGAGCTGTTTTTT. The chain joins TRBV10-2 to TRBJ2-2, with 10 bases aligning to TRBD1. This CDR3 comprises 15 residues. From germline, CDR1 is WSHSY and CDR2 SAAADI. V gave up 6 bases and J gave up 7 bases; unmatched junction bases: 8.

The chain carries TRBV9 and TRBJ2-1; 11 bases match TRBD2. The CDR3 is 16 residues long. V shed 2 bases and J 4 bases; nucleotides not matched to a gene: 5. Germline-derived CDR1 and CDR2 are SGDLS and YYNGEE. The CDR3 loop reads CASSVRLAGGYNEQFF. The CDR3 DNA reads TGTGCCAGCAGCGTTCGTCTAGCGGGAGGTTACAATGAGCAGTTCTTC.

A single count supports this clone. The chain recombines TRBV19 with TRBJ1-2; D not resolved. This CDR3 has 12 residues. The V gene lost 4 bases and the J gene lost 8 bases, with 11 bases spanning the gap. The germline V gene encodes CDR1 LNHDA and CDR2 SQIVND (reference sequence). The CDR3 sequence: CASSSDTEGYTF. The CDR3 nucleotides read TGTGCCAGTAGTAGCGACACCGAGGGCTACACCTTC.

This chain links TRBV6-1 with TRBJ1-5, with D hard to call. The V end was cut by 4 bases, the J end by 0 bases, with 4 bases between. CDR3 length: 13 residues. Germline V gene sequence: CDR1 MNHNS, CDR2 SASEGT. CDR3 sequence: CASSVGSNQPQHF. CDR3 sequence (DNA): TGTGCCAGCAGTGTAGGTAGCAATCAGCCCCAGCATTTT.